This TCR beta chain originates from a study of blood T cell repertoires in COVID-19. Across the study: Specimens from acute and convalescent COVID-19 originated in the United States, Italy and Spain. Sample material is recorded as cDNA or gDNA derived from T cells, B-cell-depleted T cells, or PBMCs.

Under the authors' procedure: Estimated nucleated cell counts came from reference gene primer amplification. This table comes from immunoSEQ multiplex PCR, and its TCRdb copy is limited to in-frame clones, with some not included. The D gene and trimming were derived from the DNA, and the V and J assignments and clone size from that table. The sample lists roughly 200,000 clones; more than 75% were seen once. The clonotype was recovered from a man aged 35 to 55 with active or convalescent COVID-19. The sequencing sample was made of peripheral blood.

As DNA, the CDR3 is TGTGCCAGCAGCCCAACAGGGGTAACCGGGGAGCTGTTTTTT. It encodes CASSPTGVTGELFF. The rearrangement uses TRBV7-3 and TRBJ2-2; 7 bases are a match to TRBD1. Unmatched junction bases numbered 5, after V lost 5 bases and J lost 5 bases. Germline V gene lookup returns CDR1 SGHTA and CDR2 FQGTGA. The CDR3 loop spans 14 amino acids.